This T cell receptor beta chain appears in the sequencing data of a study of control samples from healthy donors and cancer patients. Clones were sequenced by immunoSEQ multiplex PCR, and TCRdb holds only the in-frame ones, with some missing. Altogether about 76,000 clones are present, about nine tenths being singletons, with the ten largest covering over 9%. Germline assignment: CDR1 MNHEY and CDR2 SMNVEV (reference sequence). The junction had 6 bases not matched to a gene; V was cut back by 5 bases and J by 3 bases. The CDR3 is 15 residues long. The V and J genes are TRBV27 and TRBJ1-5, with 8 bases lining up with TRBD1. The sequence was collected from a woman in her 50s with colorectal cancer. The specimen was PBMCs. This CDR3 is CASSTTGADNQPQHF. The DNA for the CDR3 is TGTGCCAGCAGTACGACAGGGGCGGACAATCAGCCCCAGCATTTT.